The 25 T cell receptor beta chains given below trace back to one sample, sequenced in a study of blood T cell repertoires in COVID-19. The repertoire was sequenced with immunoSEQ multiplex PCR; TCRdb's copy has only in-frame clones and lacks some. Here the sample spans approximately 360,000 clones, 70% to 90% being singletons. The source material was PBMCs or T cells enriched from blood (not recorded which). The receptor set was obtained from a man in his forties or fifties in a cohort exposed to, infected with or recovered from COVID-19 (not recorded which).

In DNA form, the CDR3 reads TGTGCCAGTAGTAGCGGGGAGGGAGGCAATCAGCCCCAGCATTTT. As protein: CASSSGEGGNQPQHF. This sequence joins TRBV19 and TRBJ1-5; D is unclear. CDR3 size: 15 residues. Trimming left V 4 bases short and J 2 bases short, with 12 bases between. From germline, CDR1 is LNHDA and CDR2 SQIVND (reference sequence).

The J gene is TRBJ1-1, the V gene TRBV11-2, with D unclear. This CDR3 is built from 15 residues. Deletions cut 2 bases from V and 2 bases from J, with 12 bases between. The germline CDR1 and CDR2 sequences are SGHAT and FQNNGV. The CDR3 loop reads CASSLYAGTNTEAFF. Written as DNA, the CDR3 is TGTGCCAGCAGCTTATATGCAGGTACAAACACTGAAGCTTTCTTT.

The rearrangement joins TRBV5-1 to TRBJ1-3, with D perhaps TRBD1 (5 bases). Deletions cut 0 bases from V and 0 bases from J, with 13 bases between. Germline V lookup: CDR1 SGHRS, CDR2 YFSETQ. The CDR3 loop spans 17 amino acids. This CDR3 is CASSLEGGRGSGNTIYF. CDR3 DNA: TGCGCCAGCAGCTTGGAAGGTGGTAGGGGCTCTGGAAACACCATATATTTT.

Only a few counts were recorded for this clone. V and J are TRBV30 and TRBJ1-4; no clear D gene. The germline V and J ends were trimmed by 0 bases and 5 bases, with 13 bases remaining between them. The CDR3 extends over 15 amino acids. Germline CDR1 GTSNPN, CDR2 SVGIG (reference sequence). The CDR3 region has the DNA TGTGCCTGGAGTGTCGGCGGTCGGAAAAATGAAAAACTGTTTTTT. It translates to CAWSVGGRKNEKLFF.

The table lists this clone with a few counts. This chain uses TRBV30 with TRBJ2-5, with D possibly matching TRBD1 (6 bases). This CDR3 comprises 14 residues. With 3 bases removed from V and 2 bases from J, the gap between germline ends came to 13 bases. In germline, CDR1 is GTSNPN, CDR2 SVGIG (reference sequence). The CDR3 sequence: CAWRGRGRQETQYF. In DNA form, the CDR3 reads TGTGCCTGGAGAGGCAGGGGAAGGCAAGAGACCCAGTACTTC.

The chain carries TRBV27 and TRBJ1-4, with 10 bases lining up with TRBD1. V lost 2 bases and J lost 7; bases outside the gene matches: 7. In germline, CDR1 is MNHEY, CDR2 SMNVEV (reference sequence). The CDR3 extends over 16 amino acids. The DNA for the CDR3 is TGTGCCAGCAGTTTAACCCGACAGGGGGCTTTTGAAAAACTGTTTTTT. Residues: CASSLTRQGAFEKLFF.

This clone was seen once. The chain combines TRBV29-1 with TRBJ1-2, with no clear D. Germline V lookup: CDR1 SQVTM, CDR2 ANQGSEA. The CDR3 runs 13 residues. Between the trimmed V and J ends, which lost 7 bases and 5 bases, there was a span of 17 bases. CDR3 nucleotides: TGCAGCGCGCAGACTGTAACGTCATATGGCTACACCTTC. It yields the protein CSAQTVTSYGYTF.

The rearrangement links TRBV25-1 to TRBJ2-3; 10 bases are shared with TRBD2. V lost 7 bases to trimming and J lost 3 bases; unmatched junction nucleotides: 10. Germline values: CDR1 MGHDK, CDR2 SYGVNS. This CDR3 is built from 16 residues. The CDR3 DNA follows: TGTGCCAGCACTAGCGGGAGATACAGTGGAACAGATACGCAGTATTTT. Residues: CASTSGRYSGTDTQYF. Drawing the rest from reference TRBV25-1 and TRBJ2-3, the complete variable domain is EADIYQTPRYLVIGTGKKITLECSQTMGHDKMYWYQQDPGMELHLIHYSYGVNSTEKGDLSSESTVSRIRTEHFPLTLESARPSHTSQYLCASTSGRYSGTDTQYFGPGTRLTVL.

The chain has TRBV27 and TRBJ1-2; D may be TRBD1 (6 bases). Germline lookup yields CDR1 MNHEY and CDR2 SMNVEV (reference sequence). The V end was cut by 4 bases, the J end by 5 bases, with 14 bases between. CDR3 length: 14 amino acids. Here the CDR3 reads CASSSGTSFYGYTF. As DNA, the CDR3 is TGTGCCAGCAGTTCCGGGACATCCTTTTATGGCTACACCTTC.

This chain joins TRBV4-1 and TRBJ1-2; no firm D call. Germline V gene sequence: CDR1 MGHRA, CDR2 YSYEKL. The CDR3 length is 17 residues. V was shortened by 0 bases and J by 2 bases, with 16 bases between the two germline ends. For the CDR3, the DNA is TGCGCCAGCAGCCAAGATTTGGCCGGCGGCCAAAACTATGGCTACACCTTC. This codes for CASSQDLAGGQNYGYTF.

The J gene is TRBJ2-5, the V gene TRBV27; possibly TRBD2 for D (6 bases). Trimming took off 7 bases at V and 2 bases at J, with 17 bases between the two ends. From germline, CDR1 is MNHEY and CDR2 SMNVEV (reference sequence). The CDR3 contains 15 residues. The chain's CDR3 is CASTSRGSGQETQYF. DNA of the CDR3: TGTGCCAGCACCTCAAGGGGTAGCGGACAAGAGACCCAGTACTTC.

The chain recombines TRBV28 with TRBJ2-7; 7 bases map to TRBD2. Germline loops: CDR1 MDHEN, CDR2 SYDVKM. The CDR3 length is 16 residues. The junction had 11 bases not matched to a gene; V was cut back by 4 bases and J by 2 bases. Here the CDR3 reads CASSSPIAGTTYEQYF. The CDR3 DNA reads TGTGCCAGCAGTTCTCCCATAGCGGGCACGACCTACGAGCAGTACTTC.

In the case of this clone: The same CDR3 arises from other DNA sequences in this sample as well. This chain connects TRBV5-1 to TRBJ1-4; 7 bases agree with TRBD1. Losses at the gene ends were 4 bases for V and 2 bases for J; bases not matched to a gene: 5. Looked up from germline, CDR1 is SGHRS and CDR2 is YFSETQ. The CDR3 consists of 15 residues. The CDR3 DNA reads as TGCGCCAGCAGCGGAACAGGGGAGACTAATGAAAAACTGTTTTTT. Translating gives CASSGTGETNEKLFF.

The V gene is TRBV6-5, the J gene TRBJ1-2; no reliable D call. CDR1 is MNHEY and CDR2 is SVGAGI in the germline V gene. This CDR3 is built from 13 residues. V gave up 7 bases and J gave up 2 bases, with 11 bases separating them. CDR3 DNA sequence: TGTGCCAGCAAAAGACAAGAAAACTATGGCTACACCTTC. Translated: CASKRQENYGYTF.

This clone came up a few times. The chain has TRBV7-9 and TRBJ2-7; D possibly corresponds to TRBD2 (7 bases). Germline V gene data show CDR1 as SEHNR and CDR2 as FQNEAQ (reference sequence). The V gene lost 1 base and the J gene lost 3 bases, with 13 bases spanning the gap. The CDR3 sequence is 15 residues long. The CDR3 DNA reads TGTGCCAGCAGCTTAGAGGGCGGGGGCAGCTACGAGCAGTACTTC. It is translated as CASSLEGGGSYEQYF.

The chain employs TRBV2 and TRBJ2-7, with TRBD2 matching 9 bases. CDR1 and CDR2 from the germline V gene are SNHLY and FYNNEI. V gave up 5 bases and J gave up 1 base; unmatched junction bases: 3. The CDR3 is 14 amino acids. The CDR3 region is CASSTSGLSYEQYF. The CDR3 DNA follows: TGTGCCAGCAGTACTAGCGGGCTTTCCTACGAGCAGTACTTC.

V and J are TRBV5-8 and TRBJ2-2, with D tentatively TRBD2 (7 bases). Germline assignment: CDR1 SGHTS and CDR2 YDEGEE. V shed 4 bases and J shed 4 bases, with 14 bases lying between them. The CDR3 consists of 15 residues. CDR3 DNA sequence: TGTGCCAGCAGCCCGGGGGGCAAGAGCACCGGGGAGCTGTTTTTT. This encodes CASSPGGKSTGELFF.

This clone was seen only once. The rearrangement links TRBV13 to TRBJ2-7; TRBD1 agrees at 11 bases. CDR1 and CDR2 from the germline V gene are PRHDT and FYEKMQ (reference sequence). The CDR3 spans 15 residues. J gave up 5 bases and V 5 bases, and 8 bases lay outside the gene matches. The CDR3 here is CASSKGTGGSNEQYF. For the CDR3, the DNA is TGTGCCAGCAGCAAAGGGACAGGGGGTTCGAACGAGCAGTACTTC.

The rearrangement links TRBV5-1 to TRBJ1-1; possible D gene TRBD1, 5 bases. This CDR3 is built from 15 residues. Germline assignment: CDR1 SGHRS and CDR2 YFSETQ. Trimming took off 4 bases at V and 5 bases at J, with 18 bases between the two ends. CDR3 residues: CASSPSRGMDTEAFF. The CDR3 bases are TGCGCCAGCAGCCCCTCTAGGGGAATGGATACTGAAGCTTTCTTT. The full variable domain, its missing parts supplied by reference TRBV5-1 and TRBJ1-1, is KAGVTQTPRYLIKTRGQQVTLSCSPISGHRSVSWYQQTPGQGLQFLFEYFSETQRNKGNFPGRFSGRQFSNSRSEMNVSTLELGDSALYLCASSPSRGMDTEAFFGQGTRLTVV.

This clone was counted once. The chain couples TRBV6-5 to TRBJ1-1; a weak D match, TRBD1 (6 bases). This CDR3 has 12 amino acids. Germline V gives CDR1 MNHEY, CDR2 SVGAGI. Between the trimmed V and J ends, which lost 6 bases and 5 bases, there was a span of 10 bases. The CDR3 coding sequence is TGTGCCAGCAGGACAGGCTTGACTGAAGCTTTCTTT. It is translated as CASRTGLTEAFF.

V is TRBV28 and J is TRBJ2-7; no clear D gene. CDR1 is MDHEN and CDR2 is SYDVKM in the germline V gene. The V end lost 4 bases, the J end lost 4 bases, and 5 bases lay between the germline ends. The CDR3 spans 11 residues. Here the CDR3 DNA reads TGTGCCAGCAGTTCCTTTTACGAGCAGTACTTC. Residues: CASSSFYEQYF.

In DNA form, the CDR3 reads TGTGCCAGCAGTTACTCCGGACAGGGTAACGAGCAGTACTTC. Its translation is CASSYSGQGNEQYF. The chain employs TRBV6-6 and TRBJ2-7; 8 bases match TRBD1. The CDR3 loop spans 14 amino acids. Germline CDR1 reads MNHNY; CDR2 reads SVGAGI (reference sequence). J lost 5 bases, V lost 0 bases, and 3 bases had no gene match.

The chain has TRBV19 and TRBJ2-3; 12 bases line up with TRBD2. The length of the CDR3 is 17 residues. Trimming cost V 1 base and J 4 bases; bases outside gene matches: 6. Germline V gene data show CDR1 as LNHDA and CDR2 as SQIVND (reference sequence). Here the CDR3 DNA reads TGTGCCAGTAGTATAGGCCTGACTAGCGGGAGCCCAGATACGCAGTATTTT. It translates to CASSIGLTSGSPDTQYF.

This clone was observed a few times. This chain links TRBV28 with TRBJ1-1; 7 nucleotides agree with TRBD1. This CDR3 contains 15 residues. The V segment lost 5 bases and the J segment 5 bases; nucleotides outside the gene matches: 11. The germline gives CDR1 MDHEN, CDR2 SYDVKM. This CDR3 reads CASSASRGIYTEAFF. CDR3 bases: TGTGCCAGCAGTGCCTCCAGGGGGATTTATACTGAAGCTTTCTTT. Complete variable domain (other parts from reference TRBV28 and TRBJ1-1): DVKVTQSSRYLVKRTGEKVFLECVQDMDHENMFWYRQDPGLGLRLIYFSYDVKMKEKGDIPEGYSVSREKKERFSLILESASTNQTSMYLCASSASRGIYTEAFFGQGTRLTVV.

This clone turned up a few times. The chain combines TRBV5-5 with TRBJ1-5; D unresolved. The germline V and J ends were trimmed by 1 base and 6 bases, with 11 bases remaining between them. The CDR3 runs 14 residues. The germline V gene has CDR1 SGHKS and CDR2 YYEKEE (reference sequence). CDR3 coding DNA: TGTGCCAGCAGCTTGATCGGGGAGGCTCAGCCCCAGCATTTT. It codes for CASSLIGEAQPQHF. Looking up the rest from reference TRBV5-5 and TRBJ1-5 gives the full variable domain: DAGVTQSPTHLIKTRGQQVTLRCSPISGHKSVSWYQQVLGQGPQFIFQYYEKEERGRGNFPDRFSARQFPNYSSELNVNALLLGDSALYLCASSLIGEAQPQHFGDGTRLSIL.